Listed below are T cell receptor beta chains from one sample, sequenced in a study of graft-versus-host responses after intestinal transplantation. TCRdb's copy holds only in-frame clones and misses some; the assay was immunoSEQ multiplex PCR. Counted here are more than 90,000 clones, about 93% occurring once; the ten biggest clones make up roughly 0.5%. Their antigens are not known. This sample comprised unstimulated CD8+ T cells sorted from spleen or lymph node cells, obtained before intestinal transplant. Receptors were obtained from a human donor who received an intestinal transplant. Both conserved end residues are part of each CDR3. Each record gives: clone size, D gene, J gene, V gene, CDR3 DNA, CDR3 protein. D genes are given only for firm matches. Some rows mark clone size as missing; the rest say once, few, many or name a class of expanded clone.

>-|TRBD1|TRBJ2-1|TRBV7-9
TGTGCCAGCAGCTTTCCCGGGACAGGTCGGGACAATGAGCAGTTCTTC
CASSFPGTGRDNEQFF
>-|-|TRBJ1-2|TRBV29-1
TGCAGCGTTGTTGGGACAACTAACTATGGCTACACCTTC
CSVVGTTNYGYTF
>few|-|TRBJ1-2|TRBV15
TGTGCCACCAGCAGAGTTGGGGAGACCACTAACTATGGCTACACCTTC
CATSRVGETTNYGYTF
>-|-|TRBJ1-1|TRBV6-1
TGTGCCAGCACCGAGGGGGTTGTGGAAGCTTTCTTT
CASTEGVVEAFF
>-|TRBD2|TRBJ2-1|TRBV28
TGTGCCAGCAGGCCTTCAAGCGGGGTCACCTACAATGAGCAGTTCTTC
CASRPSSGVTYNEQFF
>-|TRBD1|TRBJ1-5|TRBV7-9
TGTGCCAGCAGCCGAGGACAGGGAGACAATCAGCCCCAGCATTTT
CASSRGQGDNQPQHF
>few|-|TRBJ1-3|TRBV19
TGTGCCAGTTCTCAGTTCCCCTCTGGAAACACCATATATTTT
CASSQFPSGNTIYF
>-|-|TRBJ2-3|TRBV6-6
TGTGCCAGCAGTTACCCGTCGTCAGATACGCAGTATTTT
CASSYPSSDTQYF
>once|TRBD1|TRBJ2-7|TRBV30
TGTGCCTGGATAGGCGGACAGGGGGTAGTCGGCTCCTACGAGCAGTACTTC
CAWIGGQGVVGSYEQYF
>once|-|TRBJ2-4|TRBV11-2
TGTGCCAGCGACCAGGGAGGGGGGTCCTTGAACTTC
CASDQGGGSLNF
>-|TRBD2|TRBJ2-7|TRBV4-3
TGCGCCAGCAGCCAGTCGACTAGCGGGGTCTCCGAGCAGTACTTC
CASSQSTSGVSEQYF
>-|TRBD1|TRBJ2-1|TRBV27
TGTGCCAGCAGTTTATCGGGGACAGCGTACAATGAGCAGTTCTTC
CASSLSGTAYNEQFF
>-|TRBD1|TRBJ1-1|TRBV2
TGTGCCAGCGTCCGCTCTACAGGGGATAACACTGAAGCTTTCTTT
CASVRSTGDNTEAFF
>-|-|TRBJ1-2|TRBV2
TGTGCCAGCAGTGCCGGTTTTGCCTATGGCTACACCTTC
CASSAGFAYGYTF
>-|TRBD2|TRBJ2-5|TRBV7-6
TGTGCCAGCAGCCCCGGGACTAGCGGGAACCAAGAGACCCAGTACTTC
CASSPGTSGNQETQYF
>-|-|TRBJ2-7|TRBV6-6
TGTGCCAGCAGTTCTGGCGGGTTGAGACCCTACGAGCAGTACTTC
CASSSGGLRPYEQYF
>-|TRBD2|TRBJ2-2|TRBV13
TGTGCCAGCAGCCCCCGGACTAGCGGATTCACCGGGGAGCTGTTTTTT
CASSPRTSGFTGELFF
>-|TRBD1|TRBJ2-1|TRBV6-5
TGTGCCAGCAGTTACTCGGGACAGGGCAATGAGCAGTTCTTC
CASSYSGQGNEQFF
>-|-|TRBJ1-6|TRBV5-1
TGCGCCAGCAGCCCCGGGGAGGGGCGCGTCGATAATTCACCCCTCCACTTT
CASSPGEGRVDNSPLHF
>-|TRBD1|TRBJ2-1|TRBV6-1
TGTGCCAGCAGGAGGGACAGGGACAATGAGCAGTTCTTC
CASRRDRDNEQFF
>-|TRBD2|TRBJ2-1|TRBV28
TGTGCCAGCAGTTTCGGGGGAGGGGACCCTTCCTACAATGAGCAGTTCTTC
CASSFGGGDPSYNEQFF
>-|TRBD2|TRBJ2-7|TRBV13
TGTGCCAGCAGCTTAGTTGGACTAGCGTACGAGCAGTACTTC
CASSLVGLAYEQYF
>-|-|TRBJ1-5|TRBV6-1
TGTGCCAGCAGTGAACCGACAGCTACCAATCAGCCCCAGCATTTT
CASSEPTATNQPQHF
>-|-|TRBJ2-1|TRBV19
TGTGCCAGTACCGCCGGGACTTCGTCCTACAATGAGCAGTTCTTC
CASTAGTSSYNEQFF
>-|TRBD2|TRBJ2-1|TRBV4-1
TGCGCCAGCAGCCAAGACGGCCTAGCGGGAGGGAGGTTCTTC
CASSQDGLAGGRFF
>-|-|TRBJ2-7|TRBV23-1
TGCGCCAGCAGTCGAGGAAATGGAGAACCTTACGAGCAGTACTTC
CASSRGNGEPYEQYF
>few|-|TRBJ2-7|TRBV19
TGTGCCAGTAGTATAGGGTCGGGACTTACCTACGAGCAGTACTTC
CASSIGSGLTYEQYF
>-|-|TRBJ2-1|TRBV7-2
TGTGCCAGCAGCGTAACTCTCGCGGGCGGTTACAATGAGCAGTTCTTC
CASSVTLAGGYNEQFF
>-|-|TRBJ1-4|TRBV19
TGTGCCAGTAGTACCTCGGGGGACCCTAATGAAAAACTGTTTTTT
CASSTSGDPNEKLFF
>-|-|TRBJ2-7|TRBV7-8
TGTGCCAGCAGCTTCACAGGGTCGCCCTCCTACGAGCAGTACTTC
CASSFTGSPSYEQYF
>-|-|TRBJ2-7|TRBV7-8
TGTGCCAGCAGCTTGGGGGGGGCCCGGTACGAGCAGTACTTC
CASSLGGARYEQYF
>-|-|TRBJ2-7|TRBV27
TGTGCCAGCAGCGCAGGCTACGAGCAGTACTTC
CASSAGYEQYF
>-|TRBD1|TRBJ2-7|TRBV29-1
TGCAGCGTTCTCGGGACAGGGACCAACGAGCAGTACTTC
CSVLGTGTNEQYF
>few|-|TRBJ1-2|TRBV10-3
TGTGCCATCAGACCGGGTGGCTATGGCTACACCTTC
CAIRPGGYGYTF
>once|TRBD1|TRBJ2-3|TRBV9
TGTGCCAGCAGCGTATCGGGGACAGGTTCAGATACGCAGTATTTT
CASSVSGTGSDTQYF
>-|TRBD2|TRBJ2-1|TRBV4-1
TGCGCCAGCAGCCAAGTACGAGGGACTAGCCCCTCCTACAATGAGCAGTTCTTC
CASSQVRGTSPSYNEQFF
>-|TRBD2|TRBJ2-1|TRBV28
TGTGCCAGCACTCTAGCGGTCTACAATGAGCAGTTCTTC
CASTLAVYNEQFF
>-|TRBD1|TRBJ2-5|TRBV5-4
TGTGCCAGCAGCTGGACAGGGGAAGAGACCCAGTACTTC
CASSWTGEETQYF
>-|TRBD2|TRBJ2-7|TRBV9
TGTGCCAGCAGCGTAGCGGGGGGGGAGCTCTACGAGCAGTACTTC
CASSVAGGELYEQYF
>-|-|TRBJ2-7|TRBV19
TGTGCCAGTAGTATATCTAACGAGCAGTACTTC
CASSISNEQYF
>-|TRBD2|TRBJ2-1|TRBV7-9
TGTGCCAGCAGCTTGGGACTAGCGGACAATGAGCAGTTCTTC
CASSLGLADNEQFF
>-|-|TRBJ2-3|TRBV5-4
TGTGCCAGCCGGCCCGTGGGGAGAGAAGATACGCAGTATTTT
CASRPVGREDTQYF
>-|-|TRBJ2-7|TRBV5-8
TGTGCCAGCAGGTCGGTCTACGAGCAGTACTTC
CASRSVYEQYF
>-|TRBD1|TRBJ1-3|TRBV5-1
TGCGCCAGCAGCTTAGAACCGACAGGGACCATATATTTT
CASSLEPTGTIYF
>-|-|TRBJ2-5|TRBV21-1
TGTGCCAGCAGCAACCGGGGACTAGCGGGGAAGGAGACCCAGTACTTC
CASSNRGLAGKETQYF
>once|-|TRBJ1-4|TRBV6-5
TGTGCCAGCAGTTACTCATCAGGGATTAATGAAAAACTGTTTTTT
CASSYSSGINEKLFF
>once|TRBD2|TRBJ2-5|TRBV19
TGTGCCAACGGACTAGCGGGAGAGACCCAGTACTTC
CANGLAGETQYF
>-|-|TRBJ1-3|TRBV27
TGTGCCAGCAGTTTAGGGGCAGGGATCGGAAACACCATATATTTT
CASSLGAGIGNTIYF
>-|-|TRBJ2-1|TRBV27
TGTGCCAGCAGTGCGAACGCTCCCCAGTTCTTC
CASSANAPQFF
>-|-|TRBJ1-1|TRBV25-1
TGTGCCAGCGGGGGGACCACTGAAGCTTTCTTT
CASGGTTEAFF
>-|-|TRBJ2-1|TRBV19
TGTGCCAGTAGTGCGCGGGACAGCTCCTACAATGAGCAGTTCTTC
CASSARDSSYNEQFF
>few|-|TRBJ2-1|TRBV5-6
TGTGCCAGCAGCTTGGTAGGTAGCTCCAATGAGCAGTTCTTC
CASSLVGSSNEQFF
>-|-|TRBJ1-2|TRBV27
TGTGCCAGCAAGGAAAGGGGGTATGGCTACACCTTC
CASKERGYGYTF
>-|-|TRBJ2-5|TRBV12-5
TGTGCTAGTGGTTTTTCCCCCACAGGGACCTCGGAGACCCAGTACTTC
CASGFSPTGTSETQYF
>-|-|TRBJ1-2|TRBV6-1
TGTTCCTTAAAAAGTCAGGAATACTATGGCTACACCTTC
CSLKSQEYYGYTF
>-|TRBD2|TRBJ2-1|TRBV19
TGTGCCAGTAGTATATCGGCTAGCGGGGCTAACAATGAGCAGTTCTTC
CASSISASGANNEQFF
>-|TRBD1|TRBJ1-2|TRBV15
TGTGCCACCAGCAGAAATCAGGGACAGGGGGCCATTGGCTACACCTTC
CATSRNQGQGAIGYTF